The 9 T cell receptor beta chains listed next were all sequenced from one sample in a study of PD-1 blockade in classical Hodgkin lymphoma. TCRdb's copy holds only in-frame clones and misses some; the assay was immunoSEQ multiplex PCR. The data hold around 10,000 clones, with more than 85% observed a single time. Every patient relapsed after autologous stem cell transplantation, and brentuximab vedotin exposure varied. Sequences were derived from peripheral blood mononuclear cells (PBMCs), sampled at baseline. Source of these receptors: a human donor with classical Hodgkin lymphoma.

The chain recombines TRBV5-1 with TRBJ1-1; the D is unclear. The CDR3 is made up of 14 amino acids. The V and J ends lost 4 bases and 1 base respectively, with 11 bases between them. Germline CDR1 SGHRS, CDR2 YFSETQ. CDR3 DNA: TGCGCCAGCAGCGCATCGAGAGAGAACACTGAAGCTTTCTTT. Translation gives CASSASRENTEAFF.

The rearrangement links TRBV7-8 to TRBJ2-1; D is perhaps TRBD2 (6 bases). Germline-derived CDR1 and CDR2 are SGHVS and FQNEAQ. The CDR3 covers 11 residues. Trimming cost V 2 bases and J 13 bases, with 9 bases left between them. Here the CDR3 DNA reads TGTGCCAGCAGCTTACAACTAGCCCAGTTCTTC. Translated: CASSLQLAQFF. The entire variable domain, with the rest obtained from reference TRBV7-8 and TRBJ2-1, is as follows: GAGVSQSPRYKVAKRGQDVALRCDPISGHVSLFWYQQALGQGPEFLTYFQNEAQLDKSGLPSDRFFAERPEGSVSTLKIQRTQQEDSAVYLCASSLQLAQFFGPGTRLTVL.

V is TRBV18 and J is TRBJ2-6; D gene ambiguous. V was pared by 5 bases and J by 0 bases, with 17 bases between. Germline-derived CDR1 and CDR2 are KGHSH and LQKENI. The CDR3 covers 18 residues. The CDR3 spells CASSGQRASLSGANVLTF. The DNA for the CDR3 is TGTGCCAGCTCAGGGCAGAGAGCCTCCCTCTCTGGGGCCAACGTCCTGACTTTC.

The chain has TRBV19 and TRBJ2-1, with 11 positions matching TRBD2. The germline CDR1 and CDR2 sequences are LNHDA and SQIVND (reference sequence). The CDR3 contains 15 residues. With V trimmed by 9 bases and J by 4 bases, 8 bases remained unmatched. Here the CDR3 reads CASLGTSGKYNEQFF. As DNA, the CDR3 is TGTGCCAGCCTCGGGACTAGCGGAAAATACAATGAGCAGTTCTTC.

The V and J genes are TRBV6-1 and TRBJ1-3; D gene ambiguous. The CDR3 is made up of 14 amino acids. Germline CDR1 and CDR2: MNHNS and SASEGT. V lost 6 bases, J lost 2 bases, and 11 bases lay in between. CDR3 nucleotides: TGTGCCAGCAGAGCCCTTGACCCTGGAAACACCATATATTTT. Translating gives CASRALDPGNTIYF.

This clone was recorded only once. This chain joins TRBV19 and TRBJ1-5, with D maybe TRBD1 (6 bases). The CDR3 has 13 residues. Deletions cut 7 bases from V and 7 bases from J, with 14 bases between. Germline CDR1 is LNHDA and CDR2 is SQIVND (reference sequence). CDR3 in amino acids: CASNNREGQPQHF. DNA of the CDR3: TGTGCCAGTAACAACAGGGAGGGCCAGCCCCAGCATTTT.

The chain carries TRBV9 and TRBJ2-5, with D maybe TRBD1 (6 bases). Germline V gene sequence: CDR1 SGDLS, CDR2 YYNGEE. The V end lost 2 bases, the J end lost 5 bases, and 13 bases lay between the germline ends. The CDR3 has 14 residues. CDR3 nucleotides: TGTGCCAGCAGCGTCTCGTGGGGGCTGGAGACCCAGTACTTC. This sequence encodes CASSVSWGLETQYF.

The chain combines TRBV28 with TRBJ1-4, with D perhaps TRBD1 (6 bases). The CDR3 runs 15 residues. Germline assignment: CDR1 MDHEN and CDR2 SYDVKM. Trimming stripped 6 bases from V and 7 bases from J, with 18 bases between. The CDR3 loop reads CASSDRGGAGEKLFF. Here the CDR3 DNA reads TGTGCCAGCAGCGACCGTGGGGGGGCCGGTGAAAAACTGTTTTTT.

The chain is built from TRBV10-1 and TRBJ1-4, with D perhaps TRBD1 (5 bases). V was shortened by 5 bases and J by 7 bases, with 14 bases between the two germline ends. This CDR3 is 14 amino acids long. Germline V gene sequence: CDR1 WNHNN, CDR2 SYGVQD (reference sequence). The CDR3: CASSSGRRAEKLFF. The CDR3 DNA reads as TGCGCCAGCAGTTCGGGACGGCGGGCTGAAAAACTGTTTTTT.